This T cell receptor (beta chain) was retrieved from a study of blood T cell repertoires in COVID-19 (dated by TCRdb to the early 2020s). For context, the study as a whole: The collaborator samples originated in the United States, Italy and Spain and spanned the acute and convalescent phases of COVID-19. The prospective study material was composed of cDNA or gDNA derived from T cells, B-cell-depleted T cells, or PBMCs. The dataset comprised deeply sampled blood TCRbeta repertoires from subjects exposed to, actively infected with, or recovered from COVID-19. A freely available public database, intended as a resource for researchers studying the immune response to SARS-CoV-2, is where the repertoires were released. The samples were drawn from the first 160 participants of the ongoing ImmuneRACE study and from roughly 1,300 subjects provided by 6 global collaborators. The sample metadata nearly always contained a de-identified subject ID, COVID-19 status, age in years and sex. Where available, HLA class I and class II types were obtained from metadata supplied by the sample provider rather than from assay-based typing. Broader findings and caveats from the paper: The quantity of clinical and demographic metadata differed by source and by participant and was supplied without curation.

This clone was observed once. Its antigen is still unknown. Within one base of it there is no much larger clone, and no base qualities were kept. TCRbeta CDR3 regions were amplified from genomic DNA using the immunoSEQ Assay, a bias-controlled multiplex PCR. The study's own analysis went as follows. The number of nucleated cells in each sample was estimated by amplification of reference gene primers within the assay. To quantify the absolute abundance of each unique TCRbeta CDR3 rearrangement, sequence reads were collapsed and filtered. For each sample, productive Simpson clonality was calculated as the square root of Simpson's diversity index across productive rearrangements. Imported from immuneACCESS, the table was reduced by TCRdb to in-frame sequences with V and J called. These copies leave out some clones; in studies compared against another copy, an unresolved V gene accounts for under half, and the cause of the remainder is not known. V, J and clone size were drawn from that table, and D and trimming were deduced from the DNA. The sample profile shows roughly 65,000 clones; around three quarters of them were found once. The ten largest clonotypes hold approximately 15% of the sample.

The collaborating institutions used their own protocols to collect whole blood in K2EDTA tubes. For TCRbeta analysis, collaborators shipped samples as frozen whole blood, isolated PBMCs, or DNA extracted from either of those sample types. Relative to germline, V is 3 bases shorter and J is 2 bases shorter, with 7 bases between their ends. The germline V gene sets CDR1 to SGHTA and CDR2 to FQGNSA. The CDR3, cysteine through phenylalanine, is 13 amino acids long. The CDR3 DNA has 39 bases and is translated from base 1. The chain was built from TRBV7-2 and TRBJ2-5, with no reliable assignment of the D segment. The sequence derives from a man aged 55-75 years with acute or convalescent COVID-19. Input material: peripheral blood. The base sequence is TGTGCCAGCAGCTTTACTAAGCAAGAGACCCAGTACTTC. Its protein is CASSFTKQETQYF.